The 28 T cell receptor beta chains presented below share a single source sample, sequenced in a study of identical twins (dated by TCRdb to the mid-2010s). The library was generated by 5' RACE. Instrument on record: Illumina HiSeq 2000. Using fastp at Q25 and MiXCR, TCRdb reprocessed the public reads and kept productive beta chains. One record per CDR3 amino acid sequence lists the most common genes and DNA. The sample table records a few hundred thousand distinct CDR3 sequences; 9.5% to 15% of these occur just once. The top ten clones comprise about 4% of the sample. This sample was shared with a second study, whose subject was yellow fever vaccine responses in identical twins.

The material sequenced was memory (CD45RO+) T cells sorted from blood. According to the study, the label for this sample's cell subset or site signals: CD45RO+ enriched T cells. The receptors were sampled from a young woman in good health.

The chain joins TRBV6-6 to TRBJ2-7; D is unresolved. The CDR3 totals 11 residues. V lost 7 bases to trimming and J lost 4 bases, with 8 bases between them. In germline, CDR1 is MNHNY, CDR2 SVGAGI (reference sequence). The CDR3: CASNADYEQYF. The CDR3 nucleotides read TGTGCCAGCAACGCGGATTACGAGCAGTACTTC.

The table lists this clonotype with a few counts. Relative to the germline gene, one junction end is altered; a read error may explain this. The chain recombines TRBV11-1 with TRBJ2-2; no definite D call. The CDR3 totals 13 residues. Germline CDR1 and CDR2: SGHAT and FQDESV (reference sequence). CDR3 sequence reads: CASTLINTGELFF. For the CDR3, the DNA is TGTGCCAGCACCTTAATTAACACCGGGGAGCTGTTTTTT.

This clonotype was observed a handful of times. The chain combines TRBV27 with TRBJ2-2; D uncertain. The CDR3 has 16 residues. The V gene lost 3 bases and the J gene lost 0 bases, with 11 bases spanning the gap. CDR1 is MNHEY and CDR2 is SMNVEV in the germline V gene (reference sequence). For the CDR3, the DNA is TGTGCCAGCAGTTTGGGCAGGCCCGCGAACACCGGGGAGCTGTTTTTT. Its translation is CASSLGRPANTGELFF.

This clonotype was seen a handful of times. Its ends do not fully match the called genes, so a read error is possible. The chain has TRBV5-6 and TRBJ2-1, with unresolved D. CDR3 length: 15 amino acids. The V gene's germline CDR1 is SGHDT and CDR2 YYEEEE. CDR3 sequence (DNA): TGTGCCAGCACCTTGATTTCGGCAGACTACAATGAGCAGTTCTTC. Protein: CASTLISADYNEQFF.

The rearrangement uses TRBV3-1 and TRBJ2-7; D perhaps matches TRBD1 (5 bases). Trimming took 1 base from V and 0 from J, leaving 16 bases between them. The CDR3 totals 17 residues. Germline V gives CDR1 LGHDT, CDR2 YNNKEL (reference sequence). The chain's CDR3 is CASSQVLVGLISYEQYF. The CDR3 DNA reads TGTGCCAGCAGCCAAGTCCTCGTGGGGCTGATCTCCTACGAGCAGTACTTC.

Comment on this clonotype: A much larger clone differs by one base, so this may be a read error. CDR3 protein: CASGLLGGADEQFF. The DNA of the CDR3 is TGCGCCAGCGGCTTGTTGGGCGGGGCCGATGAGCAGTTCTTC. The V call is TRBV5-1, the J call TRBJ2-1; tentatively, D is TRBD2 (6 bases). Germline V gene data show CDR1 as SGHRS and CDR2 as YFSETQ. This CDR3 has 14 residues.

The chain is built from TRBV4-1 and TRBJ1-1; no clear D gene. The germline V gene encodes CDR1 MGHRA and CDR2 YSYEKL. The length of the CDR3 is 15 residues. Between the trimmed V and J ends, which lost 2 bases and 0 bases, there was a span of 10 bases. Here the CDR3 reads CASSQPSLVNTEAFF. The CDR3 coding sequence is TGCGCCAGCAGCCAACCCTCCCTGGTGAACACTGAAGCTTTCTTT.

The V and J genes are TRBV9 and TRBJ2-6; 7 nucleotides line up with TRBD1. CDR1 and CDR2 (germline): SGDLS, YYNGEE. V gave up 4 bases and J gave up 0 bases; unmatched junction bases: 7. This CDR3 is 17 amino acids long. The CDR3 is CASSPMDRISGANVLTF. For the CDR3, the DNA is TGTGCCAGCAGCCCCATGGACAGGATCTCTGGGGCCAACGTCCTGACTTTC.

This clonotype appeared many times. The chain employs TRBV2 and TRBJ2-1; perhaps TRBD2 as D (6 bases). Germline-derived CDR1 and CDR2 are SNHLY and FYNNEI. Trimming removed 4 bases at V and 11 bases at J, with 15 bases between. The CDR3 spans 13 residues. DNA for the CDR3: TGTGCCAGCAGTGGGTACAAGACTAGGAAGCAGTTCTTC. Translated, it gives CASSGYKTRKQFF.

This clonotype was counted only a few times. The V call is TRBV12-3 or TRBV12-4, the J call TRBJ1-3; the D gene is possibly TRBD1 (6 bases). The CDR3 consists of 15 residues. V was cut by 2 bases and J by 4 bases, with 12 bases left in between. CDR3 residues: CASSLNPRGGNTIYF. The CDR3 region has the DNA TGTGCCAGCAGTTTAAACCCCAGGGGCGGAAACACCATATATTTT.

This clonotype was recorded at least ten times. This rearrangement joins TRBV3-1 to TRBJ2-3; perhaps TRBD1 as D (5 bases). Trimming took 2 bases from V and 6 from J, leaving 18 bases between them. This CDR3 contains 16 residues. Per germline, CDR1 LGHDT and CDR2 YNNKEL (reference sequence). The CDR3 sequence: CASSQQSGRVGDTQYF. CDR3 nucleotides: TGTGCCAGCAGCCAACAGTCCGGCAGGGTTGGGGATACGCAGTATTTT.

The CDR3 loop is CASSLPGQGSEKLFF. The CDR3 nucleotides are TGTGCCAGCAGTTTGCCGGGACAGGGGAGTGAAAAACTGTTTTTT. The chain combines TRBV28 with TRBJ1-4; 10 positions match TRBD1. The CDR3 has 15 amino acids. Trimming removed 3 bases from V and 7 bases from J; junction bases left unmatched: 5. Per the germline V gene, CDR1 is MDHEN and CDR2 is SYDVKM.

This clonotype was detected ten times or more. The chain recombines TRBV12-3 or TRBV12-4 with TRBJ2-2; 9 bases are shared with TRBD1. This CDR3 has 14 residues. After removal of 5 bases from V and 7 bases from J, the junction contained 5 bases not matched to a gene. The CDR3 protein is CASSQQGAVGELFF. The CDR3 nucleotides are TGTGCCAGCAGTCAACAGGGGGCGGTCGGGGAGCTGTTTTTT.

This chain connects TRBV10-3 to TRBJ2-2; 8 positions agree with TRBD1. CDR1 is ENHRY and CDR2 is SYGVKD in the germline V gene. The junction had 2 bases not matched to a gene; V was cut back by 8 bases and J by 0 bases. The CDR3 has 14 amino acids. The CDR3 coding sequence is TGTGCCATCCAGGGGGCTTCGAACACCGGGGAGCTGTTTTTT. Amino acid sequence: CAIQGASNTGELFF.

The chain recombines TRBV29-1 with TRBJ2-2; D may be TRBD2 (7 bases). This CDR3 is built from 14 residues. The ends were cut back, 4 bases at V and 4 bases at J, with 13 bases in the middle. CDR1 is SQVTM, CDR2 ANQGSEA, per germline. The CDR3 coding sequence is TGCAGCGTTGGGATAGGGGGGGTCACCGGGGAGCTGTTTTTT. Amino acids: CSVGIGGVTGELFF.

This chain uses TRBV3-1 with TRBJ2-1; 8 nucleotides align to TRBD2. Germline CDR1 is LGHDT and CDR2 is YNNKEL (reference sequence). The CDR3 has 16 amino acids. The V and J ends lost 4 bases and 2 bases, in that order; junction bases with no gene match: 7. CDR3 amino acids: CASSPGRGRAYNEQFF. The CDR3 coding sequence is TGTGCCAGCAGCCCCGGGAGGGGACGGGCCTACAATGAGCAGTTCTTC.

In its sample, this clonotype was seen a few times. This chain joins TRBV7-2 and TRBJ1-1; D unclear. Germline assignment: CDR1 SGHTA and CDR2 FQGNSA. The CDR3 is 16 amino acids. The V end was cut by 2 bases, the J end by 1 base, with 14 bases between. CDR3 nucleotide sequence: TGTGCCAGCAGCTTACCGGGGAGGGCAGGGAACACTGAAGCTTTCTTT. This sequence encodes CASSLPGRAGNTEAFF.

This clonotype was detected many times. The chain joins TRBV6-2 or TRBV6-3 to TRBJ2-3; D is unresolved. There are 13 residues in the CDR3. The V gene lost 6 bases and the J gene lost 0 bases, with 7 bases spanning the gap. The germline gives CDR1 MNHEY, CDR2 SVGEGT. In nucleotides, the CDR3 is TGTGCCAGCAGAGAGGACAGCACAGATACGCAGTATTTT. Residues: CASREDSTDTQYF.

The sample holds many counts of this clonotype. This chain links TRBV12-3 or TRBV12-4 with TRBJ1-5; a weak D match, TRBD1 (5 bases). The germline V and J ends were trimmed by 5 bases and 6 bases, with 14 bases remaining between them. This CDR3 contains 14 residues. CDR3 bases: TGTGCCAGCAGTCCCGGGGGGTATAGTCAGCCCCAGCATTTT. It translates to CASSPGGYSQPQHF.

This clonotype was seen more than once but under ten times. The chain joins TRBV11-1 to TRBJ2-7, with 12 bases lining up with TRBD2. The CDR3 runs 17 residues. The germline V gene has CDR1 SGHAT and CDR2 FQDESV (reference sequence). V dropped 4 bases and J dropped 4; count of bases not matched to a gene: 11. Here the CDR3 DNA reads TGTGCCAGCAGCTCCACTGGACTAGCGGGGCCGAAGTACGAGCAGTACTTC. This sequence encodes CASSSTGLAGPKYEQYF.

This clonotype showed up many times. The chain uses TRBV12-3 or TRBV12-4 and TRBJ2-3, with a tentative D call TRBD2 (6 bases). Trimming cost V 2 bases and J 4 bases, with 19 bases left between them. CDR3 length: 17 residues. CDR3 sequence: CASSLQIRLASADTQYF. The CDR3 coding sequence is TGTGCCAGCAGTTTACAAATTCGTTTGGCTAGCGCAGATACGCAGTATTTT.

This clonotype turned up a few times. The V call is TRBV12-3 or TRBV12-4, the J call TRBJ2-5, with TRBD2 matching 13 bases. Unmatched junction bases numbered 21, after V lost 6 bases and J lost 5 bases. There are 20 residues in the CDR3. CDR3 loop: CASSLGLAGERGGVRETQYF. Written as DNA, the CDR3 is TGTGCCAGCAGCCTCGGACTAGCGGGAGAGAGAGGGGGCGTCCGGGAGACCCAGTACTTC.

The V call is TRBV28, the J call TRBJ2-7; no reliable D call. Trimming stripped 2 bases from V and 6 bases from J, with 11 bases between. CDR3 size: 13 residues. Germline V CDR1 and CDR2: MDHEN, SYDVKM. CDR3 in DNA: TGTGCCAGCAGTTTACTAGACTCGCGCGAGCAGTACTTC. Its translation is CASSLLDSREQYF.

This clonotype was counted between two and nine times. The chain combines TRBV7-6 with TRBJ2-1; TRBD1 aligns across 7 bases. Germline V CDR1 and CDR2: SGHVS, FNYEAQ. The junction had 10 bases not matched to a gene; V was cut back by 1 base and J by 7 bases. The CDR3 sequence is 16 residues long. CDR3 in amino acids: CASSLGLGQPGNEQFF. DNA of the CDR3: TGTGCCAGCAGCTTAGGACTGGGACAGCCAGGGAATGAGCAGTTCTTC.

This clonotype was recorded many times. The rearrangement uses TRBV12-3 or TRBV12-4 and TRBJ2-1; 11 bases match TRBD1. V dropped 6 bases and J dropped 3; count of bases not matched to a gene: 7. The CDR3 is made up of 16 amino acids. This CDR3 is CASRRTGTGGYNEQFF. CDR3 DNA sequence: TGTGCCAGCAGACGTACCGGGACAGGGGGCTACAATGAGCAGTTCTTC.

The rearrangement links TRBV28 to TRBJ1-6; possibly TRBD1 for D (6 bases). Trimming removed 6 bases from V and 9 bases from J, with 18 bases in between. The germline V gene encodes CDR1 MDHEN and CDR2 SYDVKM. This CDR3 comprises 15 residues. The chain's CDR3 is CASSWQGSRGSPLHF. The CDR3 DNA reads TGTGCCAGCAGCTGGCAGGGGTCAAGGGGTTCACCCCTCCACTTT. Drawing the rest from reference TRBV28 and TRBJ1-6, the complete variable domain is DVKVTQSSRYLVKRTGEKVFLECVQDMDHENMFWYRQDPGLGLRLIYFSYDVKMKEKGDIPEGYSVSREKKERFSLILESASTNQTSMYLCASSWQGSRGSPLHFGNGTRLTVT.

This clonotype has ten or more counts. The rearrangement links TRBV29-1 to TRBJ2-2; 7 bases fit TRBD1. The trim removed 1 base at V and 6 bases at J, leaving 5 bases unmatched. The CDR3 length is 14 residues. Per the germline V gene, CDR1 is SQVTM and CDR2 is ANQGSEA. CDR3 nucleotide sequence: TGCAGCGTTGAAGTGAACAGGGGCCCCGGGGAGCTGTTTTTT. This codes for CSVEVNRGPGELFF.

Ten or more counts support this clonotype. CDR3 DNA: TGCGCCAGCAGCTTATTGGGGACTAGCCCGGATACGCAGTATTTT. Translation gives CASSLLGTSPDTQYF. The chain combines TRBV5-1 with TRBJ2-3, with 9 bases identical to TRBD2. Germline V gene data show CDR1 as SGHRS and CDR2 as YFSETQ. The V segment lost 2 bases and the J segment 6 bases; nucleotides outside the gene matches: 7. The CDR3 length is 15 residues. Combining the CDR3 with reference TRBV5-1 and TRBJ2-3 gives the whole variable domain KAGVTQTPRYLIKTRGQQVTLSCSPISGHRSVSWYQQTPGQGLQFLFEYFSETQRNKGNFPGRFSGRQFSNSRSEMNVSTLELGDSALYLCASSLLGTSPDTQYFGPGTRLTVL.